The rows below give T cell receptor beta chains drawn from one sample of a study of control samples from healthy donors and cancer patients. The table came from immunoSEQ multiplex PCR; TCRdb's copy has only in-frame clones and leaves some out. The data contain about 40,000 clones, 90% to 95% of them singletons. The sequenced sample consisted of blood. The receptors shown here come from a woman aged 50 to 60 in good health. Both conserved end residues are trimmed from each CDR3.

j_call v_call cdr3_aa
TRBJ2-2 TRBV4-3 ASSQNRLNTGELF
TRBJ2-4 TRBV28 ASKAGTVNIQY
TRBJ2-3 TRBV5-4 ASSLASGGTDTQY
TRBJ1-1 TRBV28 ASSFIRQGAGTEAF
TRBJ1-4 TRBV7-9 ASSSDRGNEKLF
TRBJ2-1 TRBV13 ASSLQAGGGNEQF
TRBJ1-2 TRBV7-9 ASSSAPAVGYT
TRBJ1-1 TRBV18 ASSLDRGRAEAF
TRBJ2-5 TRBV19 ASSRGAWETQY
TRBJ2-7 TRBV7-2 ASSLGLGTGDEQY
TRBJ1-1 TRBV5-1 ASSPGSYGEAF
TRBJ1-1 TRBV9 ASSAGQGGFGHLTEAF
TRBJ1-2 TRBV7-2 ASSSIGGTRGYT
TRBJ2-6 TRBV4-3 ASSAQGSGANVLT
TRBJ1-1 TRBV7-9 ASSFPGQLREAF
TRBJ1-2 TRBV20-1 SASFGANGYT
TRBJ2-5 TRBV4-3 ASSQDPPDRGPETQY
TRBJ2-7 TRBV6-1 ASSDGLGYEQY
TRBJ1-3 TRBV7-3 ASSLSTGNTIY
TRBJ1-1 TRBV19 ASSNRTGEAF
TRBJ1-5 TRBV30 AWREGLDQPQH
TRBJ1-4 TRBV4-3 ASSQDGTDGGEKLF
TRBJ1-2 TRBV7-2 ASTRQAQNYGYT
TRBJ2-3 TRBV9 ASSVGGASGGTDTQY
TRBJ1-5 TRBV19 ASSIQRDRVRQPQH
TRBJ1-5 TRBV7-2 ASSPGPNHQPQH
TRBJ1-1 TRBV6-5 ASRGLGWGAEAF
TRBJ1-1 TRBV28 ASTLQVMNTEAF
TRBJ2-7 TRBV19 ASSIDGPLPYEQY
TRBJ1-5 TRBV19 ASSTGLGQGLWNQPQH
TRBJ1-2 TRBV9 ASSSDPTGGYGYT
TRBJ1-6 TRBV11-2 ASSLEGPSGNSPLH
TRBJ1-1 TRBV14 ASSQPPGQAVATEAF
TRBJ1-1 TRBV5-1 ASSLEVGVTEAF
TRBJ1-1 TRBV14 ASSQDLEGEAF
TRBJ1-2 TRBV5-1 ASSPQGTLYGYT
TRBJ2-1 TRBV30 AWSGRDLQF
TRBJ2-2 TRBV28 ASSPQGRTGELF
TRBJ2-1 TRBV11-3 ASSSSPRGGHNEQF
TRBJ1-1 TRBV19 ASEPSYGEAF
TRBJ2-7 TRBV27 ASSLFGTGGDEQY
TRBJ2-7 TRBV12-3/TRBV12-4 ASSSGTGEQY
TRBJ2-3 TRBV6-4 ASSESQGIDTQY
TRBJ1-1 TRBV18 ASSSLPPQGNTEAF
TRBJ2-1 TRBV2 ASTVRLEKEQF
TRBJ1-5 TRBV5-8 ASSQDPTGLSNQPQH
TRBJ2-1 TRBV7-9 ASSLAVTSGGHNEQF
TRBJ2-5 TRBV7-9 ASSRDTWETQY
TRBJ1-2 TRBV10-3 AIRGTAAGYT
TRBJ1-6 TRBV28 ASRKQGRNSPLH
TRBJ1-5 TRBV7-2 ASSLDGINQPQH
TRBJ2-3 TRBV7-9 ASSSGDFGDTQY
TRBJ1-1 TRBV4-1 ASSPRQGRETEAF
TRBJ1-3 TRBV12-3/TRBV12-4 ASSVASGNTIY
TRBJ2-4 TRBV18 ASSPLQTPNIQY
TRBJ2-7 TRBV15 ATSRPGETGGNEQY
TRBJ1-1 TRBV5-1 ASSWGTLNTEAF
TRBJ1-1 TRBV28 ASSLQNTEAF
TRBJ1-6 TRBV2 ASSRTNSPLH
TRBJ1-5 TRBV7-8 ASSLAGGEQPQH